This paragraph reports one TCR beta chain. Its antigen is unknown. One entry per CDR3 protein results from TCRdb running MiXCR on the 5' RACE reads. Of 240,000 or so distinct CDR3 sequences in the sample, over 9.5% were seen once. The sample belongs to a study of identical twins. Whole-study results and caveats: Conclusions leaned on cross-sectional statistical analysis and did not track the same donors over time. Beta out-of-frame twin sharing showed a weaker excess.

Sequencing was carried out using memory T cells sorted from blood. The sequence was collected from a man aged 45-65 years in good health.

CDR3 sequence: CASSLAPRDRAFFSGANVLTF. DNA for the CDR3: TGCGCCAGCAGCTTGGCGCCACGGGACCGGGCATTTTTCTCTGGGGCCAACGTCCTGACTTTC. This chain links TRBV5-1 with TRBJ2-6; either TRBD1 or TRBD2 may supply D (5 bases each). Germline CDR1 SGHRS, CDR2 YFSETQ. This CDR3 comprises 21 residues. V gave up 0 bases and J gave up 0 bases, with 22 bases separating them.